This T cell receptor beta chain was profiled in a study of beta chain features in type 1 diabetes. Findings and limits, study-wide: Shortening that was moderate but significant affected the TCRB CDR3s of Type 1 diabetes patients in all four CD4+ subsets. A potential influence of HLA type upon TCRB rearrangement remained unresolved herein.

Reverse transcribing all isolated RNA meant expressed TCRB transcripts were sequenced. Clones were sequenced by immunoSEQ multiplex PCR, and TCRdb holds only the in-frame ones, with some missing. The sample holds a few hundred thousand clones, approximately 15% seen once. Comment on this clone: Its antigen is currently unknown.

Each sorted fraction was over 95% pure. The germline CDR1 and CDR2 sequences are SGHTA and FQGNSA. V lost 1 base to trimming and J lost 6 bases, with 20 bases between them. The CDR3 runs to 17 residues. The J gene is TRBJ2-3, the V gene TRBV7-2, with D perhaps matching TRBD1 (5 bases). The sequencing input was naive CD4+ T cells from blood. The clonotype was recovered from a man aged 25-45 years in good health. CDR3 protein: CASSLVSRWQGTDTQYF. The CDR3 coding sequence is TGTGCCAGCAGCTTAGTCTCTCGGTGGCAGGGTACGGATACGCAGTATTTT. The whole variable domain, filled in from reference TRBV7-2 and TRBJ2-3, reads GAGVSQSPSNKVTEKGKDVELRCDPISGHTALYWYRQSLGQGLEFLIYFQGNSAPDKSGLPSDRFSAERTGGSVSTLTIQRTQQEDSAVYLCASSLVSRWQGTDTQYFGPGTRLTVL.